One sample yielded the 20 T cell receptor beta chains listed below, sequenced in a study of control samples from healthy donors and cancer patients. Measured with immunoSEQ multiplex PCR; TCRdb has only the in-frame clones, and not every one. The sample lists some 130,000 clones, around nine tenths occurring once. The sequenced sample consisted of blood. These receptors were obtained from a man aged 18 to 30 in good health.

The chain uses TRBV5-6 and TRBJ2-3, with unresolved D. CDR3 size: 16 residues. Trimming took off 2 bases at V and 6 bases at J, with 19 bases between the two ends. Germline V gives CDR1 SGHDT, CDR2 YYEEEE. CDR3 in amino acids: CASSFREGWRWDTQYF. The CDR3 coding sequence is TGTGCCAGCAGCTTCCGTGAAGGTTGGCGTTGGGATACGCAGTATTTT.

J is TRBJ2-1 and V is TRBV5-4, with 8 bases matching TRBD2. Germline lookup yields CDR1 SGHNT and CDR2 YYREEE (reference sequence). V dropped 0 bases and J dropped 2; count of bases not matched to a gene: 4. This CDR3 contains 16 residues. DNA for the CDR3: TGTGCCAGCAGCTTGGTGCGGGGGGAAGCCTACAATGAGCAGTTCTTC. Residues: CASSLVRGEAYNEQFF. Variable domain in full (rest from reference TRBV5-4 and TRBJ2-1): ETGVTQSPTHLIKTRGQQVTLRCSSQSGHNTVSWYQQALGQGPQFIFQYYREEENGRGNFPPRFSGLQFPNYSSELNVNALELDDSALYLCASSLVRGEAYNEQFFGPGTRLTVL.

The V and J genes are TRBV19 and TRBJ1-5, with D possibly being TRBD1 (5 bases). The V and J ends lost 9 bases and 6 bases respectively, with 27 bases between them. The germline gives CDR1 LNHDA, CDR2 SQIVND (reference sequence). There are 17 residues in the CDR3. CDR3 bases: TGTGCCAGCCACCGACCGCTGGGGGGGGGTCTGGCTCAGCCCCAGCATTTT. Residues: CASHRPLGGGLAQPQHF.

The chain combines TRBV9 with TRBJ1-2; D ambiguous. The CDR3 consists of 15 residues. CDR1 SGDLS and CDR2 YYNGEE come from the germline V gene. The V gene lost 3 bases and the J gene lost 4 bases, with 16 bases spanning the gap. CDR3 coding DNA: TGTGCCAGCAGCGGAGGAGGAGCTTTCGTCTATGGCTACACCTTC. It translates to CASSGGGAFVYGYTF.

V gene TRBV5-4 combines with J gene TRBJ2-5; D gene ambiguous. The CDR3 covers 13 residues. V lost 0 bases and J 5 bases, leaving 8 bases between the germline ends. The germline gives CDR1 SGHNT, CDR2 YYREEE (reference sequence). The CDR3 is CASSLGLGETQYF. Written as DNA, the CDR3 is TGTGCCAGCAGCTTGGGGTTGGGGGAGACCCAGTACTTC.

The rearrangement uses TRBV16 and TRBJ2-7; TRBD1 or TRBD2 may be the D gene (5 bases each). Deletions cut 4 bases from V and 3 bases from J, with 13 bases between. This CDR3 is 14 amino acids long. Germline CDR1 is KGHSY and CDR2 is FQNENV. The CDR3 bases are TGTGCCAGCAGCCTGTCCGGGACGGACTACGAGCAGTACTTC. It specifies CASSLSGTDYEQYF. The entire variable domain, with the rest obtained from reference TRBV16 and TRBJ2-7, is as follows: GEEVAQTPKHLVRGEGQKAKLYCAPIKGHSYVFWYQQVLKNEFKFLISFQNENVFDETGMPKERFSAKCLPNSPCSLEIQATKLEDSAVYFCASSLSGTDYEQYFGPGTRLTVT.

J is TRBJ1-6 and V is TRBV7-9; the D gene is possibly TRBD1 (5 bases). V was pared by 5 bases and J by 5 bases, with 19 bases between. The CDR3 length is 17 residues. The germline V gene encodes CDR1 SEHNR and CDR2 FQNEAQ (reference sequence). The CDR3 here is CASSRQGGTPNNSPLHF. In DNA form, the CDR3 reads TGTGCCAGCAGCCGTCAAGGAGGGACGCCGAATAATTCACCCCTCCACTTT.

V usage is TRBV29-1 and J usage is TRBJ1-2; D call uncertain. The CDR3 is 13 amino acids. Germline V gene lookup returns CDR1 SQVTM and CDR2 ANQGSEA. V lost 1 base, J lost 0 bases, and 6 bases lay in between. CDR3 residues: CSVEANTNYGYTF. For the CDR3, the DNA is TGCAGCGTTGAAGCAAACACTAACTATGGCTACACCTTC.

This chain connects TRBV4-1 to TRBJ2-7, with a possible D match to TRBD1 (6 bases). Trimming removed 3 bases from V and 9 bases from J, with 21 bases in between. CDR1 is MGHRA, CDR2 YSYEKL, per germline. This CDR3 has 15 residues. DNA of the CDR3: TGCGCCAGCAGCCACTACTCGGACAGAGCCCGAGGGCAGTACTTC. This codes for CASSHYSDRARGQYF.

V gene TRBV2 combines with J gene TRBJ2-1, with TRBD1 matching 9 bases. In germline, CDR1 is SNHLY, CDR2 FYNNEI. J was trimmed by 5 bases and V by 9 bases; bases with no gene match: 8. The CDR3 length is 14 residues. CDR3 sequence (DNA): TGTGCCAGTGTAACAGGGGGCGACGACAATGAGCAGTTCTTC. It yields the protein CASVTGGDDNEQFF. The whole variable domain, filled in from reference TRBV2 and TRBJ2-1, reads EPEVTQTPSHQVTQMGQEVILRCVPISNHLYFYWYRQILGQKVEFLVSFYNNEISEKSEIFDDQFSVERPDGSNFTLKIRSTKLEDSAMYFCASVTGGDDNEQFFGPGTRLTVL.

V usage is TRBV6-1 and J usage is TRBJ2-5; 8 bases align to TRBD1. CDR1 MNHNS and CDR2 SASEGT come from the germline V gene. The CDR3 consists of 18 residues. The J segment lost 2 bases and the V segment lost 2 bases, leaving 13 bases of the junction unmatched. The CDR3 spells CASSENALGQVGQETQYF. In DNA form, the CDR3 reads TGTGCCAGCAGTGAAAATGCATTGGGACAGGTCGGTCAAGAGACCCAGTACTTC.

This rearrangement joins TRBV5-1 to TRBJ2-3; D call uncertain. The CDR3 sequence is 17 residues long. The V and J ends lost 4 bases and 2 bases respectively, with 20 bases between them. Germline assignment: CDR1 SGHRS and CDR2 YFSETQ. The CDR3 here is CASSAKITGPHTDTQYF. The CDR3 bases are TGCGCCAGCAGCGCTAAAATTACCGGGCCCCACACAGATACGCAGTATTTT.

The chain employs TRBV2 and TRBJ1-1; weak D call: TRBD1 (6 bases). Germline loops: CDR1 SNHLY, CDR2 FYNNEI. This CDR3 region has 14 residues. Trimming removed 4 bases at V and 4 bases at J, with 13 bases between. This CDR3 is CASSGLGGATEAFF. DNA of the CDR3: TGTGCCAGCAGTGGGTTAGGGGGGGCCACTGAAGCTTTCTTT.

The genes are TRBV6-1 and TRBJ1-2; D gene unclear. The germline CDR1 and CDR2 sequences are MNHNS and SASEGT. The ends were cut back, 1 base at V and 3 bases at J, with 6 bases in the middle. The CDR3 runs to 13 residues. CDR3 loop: CASSEGQHYGYTF. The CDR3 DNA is TGTGCCAGCAGTGAAGGGCAGCACTATGGCTACACCTTC.

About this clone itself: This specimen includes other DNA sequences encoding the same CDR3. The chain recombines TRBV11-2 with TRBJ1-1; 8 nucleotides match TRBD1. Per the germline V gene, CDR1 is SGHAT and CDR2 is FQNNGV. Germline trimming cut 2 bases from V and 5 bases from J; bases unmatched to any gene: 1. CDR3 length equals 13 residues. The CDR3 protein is CASSLTGGTEAFF. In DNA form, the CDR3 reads TGTGCCAGCAGCTTAACAGGGGGGACTGAAGCTTTCTTT.

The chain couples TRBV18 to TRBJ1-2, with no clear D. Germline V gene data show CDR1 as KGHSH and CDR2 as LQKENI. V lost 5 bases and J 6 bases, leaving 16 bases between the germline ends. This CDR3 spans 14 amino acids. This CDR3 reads CASSATPRPDGYTF. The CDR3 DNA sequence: TGTGCCAGCTCAGCAACCCCCAGACCAGATGGCTACACCTTC.

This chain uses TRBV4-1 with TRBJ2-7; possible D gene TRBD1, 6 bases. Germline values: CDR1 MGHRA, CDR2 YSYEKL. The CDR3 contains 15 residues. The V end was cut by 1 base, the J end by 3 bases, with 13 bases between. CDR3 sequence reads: CASSQAATGSYEQYF. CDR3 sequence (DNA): TGCGCCAGCAGCCAAGCCGCGACAGGTAGCTACGAGCAGTACTTC.

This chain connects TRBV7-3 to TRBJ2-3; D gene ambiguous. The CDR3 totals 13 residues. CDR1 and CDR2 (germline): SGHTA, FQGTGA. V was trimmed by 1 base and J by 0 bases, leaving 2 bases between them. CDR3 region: CASSLMSTDTQYF. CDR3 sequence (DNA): TGTGCCAGCAGCTTAATGAGCACAGATACGCAGTATTTT. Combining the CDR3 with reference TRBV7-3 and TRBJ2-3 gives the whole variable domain GAGVSQTPSNKVTEKGKYVELRCDPISGHTALYWYRQSLGQGPEFLIYFQGTGAADDSGLPNDRFFAVRPEGSVSTLKIQRTERGDSAVYLCASSLMSTDTQYFGPGTRLTVL.

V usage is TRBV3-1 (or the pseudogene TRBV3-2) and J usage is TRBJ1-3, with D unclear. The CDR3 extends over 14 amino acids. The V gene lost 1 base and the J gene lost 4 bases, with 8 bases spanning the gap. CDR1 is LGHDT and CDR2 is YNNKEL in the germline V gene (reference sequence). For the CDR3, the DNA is TGTGCCAGCAGCCAAGTGGGAAGGGGAAACACCATATATTTT. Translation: CASSQVGRGNTIYF.

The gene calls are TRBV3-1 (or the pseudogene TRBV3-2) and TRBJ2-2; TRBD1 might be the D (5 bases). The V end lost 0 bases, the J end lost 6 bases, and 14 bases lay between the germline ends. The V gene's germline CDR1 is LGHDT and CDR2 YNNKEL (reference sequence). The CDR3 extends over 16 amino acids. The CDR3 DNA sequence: TGTGCCAGCAGCCAAGACAGGGTATCGATAGCCGGGGAGCTGTTTTTT. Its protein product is CASSQDRVSIAGELFF.